This entry lists 28 T cell receptor beta chains sequenced from one sample in a study of response to subunit inactivated influenza vaccine. TCRdb processed the RT-PCR reads anew with MiXCR; each CDR3 protein has one entry. The data show about 700,000 distinct CDR3 sequences, with around 13% seen just once and 5.5% to 7% held by the top ten. Sample: PBMCs from blood, taken 14 to 15 days before vaccination. The receptor source for this set is a man aged 50-60 years who received an inactivated influenza vaccine.

This chain links TRBV2 with TRBJ2-7; TRBD2 might be the D (6 bases). V was clipped by 7 bases and J by 2 bases, with 18 bases between them. Germline V CDR1 and CDR2: SNHLY, FYNNEI. This CDR3 has 15 residues. The CDR3 here is CASTLERVVPYEQYF. The CDR3 DNA follows: TGTGCCAGCACCCTCGAGCGGGTGGTCCCCTACGAGCAGTACTTC.

This clonotype was picked up a small number of times. This chain connects TRBV2 to TRBJ2-1; no clear D. Germline V lookup: CDR1 SNHLY, CDR2 FYNNEI. The CDR3 is 12 amino acids. V was pared by 6 bases and J by 6 bases, with 9 bases between. Here the CDR3 DNA reads TGTGCCAGCAGCACACCCACCAATGAGCAGTTCTTC. This gives the protein CASSTPTNEQFF.

The chain couples TRBV7-2 to TRBJ2-1; no firm D call. Germline loops: CDR1 SGHTA, CDR2 FQGNSA. V lost 1 base to trimming and J lost 10 bases, with 11 bases between them. The CDR3 totals 13 residues. The CDR3 DNA sequence: TGTGCCAGCAGCTTAGATCCGGCTACCGAGCAGTTCTTC. Translation gives CASSLDPATEQFF. Looking up the rest from reference TRBV7-2 and TRBJ2-1 gives the full variable domain: GAGVSQSPSNKVTEKGKDVELRCDPISGHTALYWYRQSLGQGLEFLIYFQGNSAPDKSGLPSDRFSAERTGGSVSTLTIQRTQQEDSAVYLCASSLDPATEQFFGPGTRLTVL.

The sample holds a few counts of this clonotype. This sequence joins TRBV14 and TRBJ2-3; TRBD1 agrees at 9 bases. V trimming: 1 base; J trimming: 9 bases; junction bases outside the gene matches: 8. Germline CDR1 reads SGHDN; CDR2 reads FVKESK. CDR3 length: 15 amino acids. The CDR3 DNA is TGTGCCAGCAGCCAAGGGGGTTTGGACAGGGGAACGCAGTATTTT. Translation gives CASSQGGLDRGTQYF.

This clonotype has only a few counts. The rearrangement joins TRBV12-3 or TRBV12-4 to TRBJ1-2, with TRBD1 matching 7 bases. CDR3 length: 14 amino acids. With 6 bases clipped from V and 5 bases from J, the junction kept 9 bases outside the gene matches. The CDR3 is CASSRQGRGYGYTF. In nucleotides, the CDR3 is TGTGCCAGCAGCCGACAGGGAAGAGGGTATGGCTACACCTTC.

The rearrangement links TRBV4-3 to TRBJ2-7; D possibly corresponds to TRBD2 (6 bases). Germline-derived CDR1 and CDR2 are LGHNA and YSLEER. The CDR3 totals 15 residues. V lost 4 bases to trimming and J lost 2 bases, with 15 bases between them. The CDR3 is CASSRGLYAPYEQYF. The CDR3 DNA follows: TGCGCCAGCAGCCGGGGACTCTACGCCCCCTACGAGCAGTACTTC.

This sequence joins TRBV4-1 and TRBJ2-7, with 8 bases that match TRBD1. This CDR3 has 16 amino acids. CDR1 is MGHRA and CDR2 is YSYEKL in the germline V gene. V lost 0 bases to trimming and J lost 3 bases; unmatched junction nucleotides: 7. For the CDR3, the DNA is TGCGCCAGCAGCCAAGATTCGAACGACAGGGGCTACGAGCAGTACTTC. It translates to CASSQDSNDRGYEQYF.

Only a few counts were recorded for this clonotype. The CDR3 bases are TGTGCCAGCAGCTTAAGCGGGAGAACTCCCGAGCAGTACTTC. Protein: CASSLSGRTPEQYF. J is TRBJ2-7 and V is TRBV7-3, with 7 bases that match TRBD2. With V trimmed by 1 base and J by 6 bases, 6 bases remained unmatched. Germline loops: CDR1 SGHTA, CDR2 FQGTGA. The CDR3 is made up of 14 amino acids.

This clonotype has only a few counts. The chain couples TRBV7-2 to TRBJ2-4, with 8 bases that match TRBD2. Germline V CDR1 and CDR2: SGHTA, FQGNSA. Trimming removed 5 bases from V and 13 bases from J; junction bases left unmatched: 10. The CDR3 runs to 13 residues. The CDR3 loop is CASSAGVAGLQYF. In nucleotides, the CDR3 is TGTGCCAGCAGCGCAGGGGTAGCGGGGCTACAGTACTTC.

This clonotype has at least ten counts. The V gene is TRBV29-1, the J gene TRBJ1-2; the D is unclear. The V end lost 5 bases, the J end lost 0 bases, and 10 bases lay between the germline ends. CDR1 and CDR2 from the germline V gene are SQVTM and ANQGSEA. The CDR3 has 13 amino acids. The CDR3, as DNA: TGCAGCGTTTTTTCGCCTACTAACTATGGCTACACCTTC. Its protein is CSVFSPTNYGYTF.

J is TRBJ2-1 and V is TRBV9; D gene unclear. The V and J ends lost 0 bases and 2 bases respectively, with 15 bases between them. CDR3 length equals 17 residues. The germline CDR1 and CDR2 sequences are SGDLS and YYNGEE. The CDR3 reads CASSVVPVHRAYNEQFF. The CDR3, as DNA: TGTGCCAGCAGCGTAGTTCCGGTACACCGAGCCTACAATGAGCAGTTCTTC.

In this sample, this clonotype turned up many times. The chain's CDR3 is CASSVETSGPGDTQYF. The DNA of the CDR3 is TGCGCCAGCAGCGTAGAGACTAGCGGTCCTGGAGATACGCAGTATTTT. This sequence joins TRBV5-1 and TRBJ2-3; 9 bases are shared with TRBD2. This CDR3 has 16 residues. V trimming: 4 bases; J trimming: 5 bases; junction bases outside the gene matches: 11. The germline V gene encodes CDR1 SGHRS and CDR2 YFSETQ.

The sample holds many counts of this clonotype. The J gene is TRBJ2-7, the V gene TRBV3-1, with 9 bases fitting TRBD2. The germline gives CDR1 LGHDT, CDR2 YNNKEL (reference sequence). The CDR3 sequence is 14 residues long. V lost 4 bases, J lost 3 bases, and 4 bases stayed unmatched. The CDR3 sequence: CASSPLTSGYEQYF. The CDR3 DNA reads as TGTGCCAGCAGCCCCTTGACTAGCGGCTACGAGCAGTACTTC.

This clonotype has just a few counts. The J gene is TRBJ2-1, the V gene TRBV19, with D uncertain. V was pared by 3 bases and J by 9 bases, with 9 bases between. The CDR3 loop spans 12 amino acids. CDR1 and CDR2 (germline): LNHDA, SQIVND (reference sequence). CDR3 bases: TGTGCCAGTAGTATCGCAGGTGGTGAGCAGTTCTTC. Its protein is CASSIAGGEQFF.

The table lists this clonotype with many counts. This chain uses TRBV6-1 with TRBJ2-7; 7 bases fit TRBD1. Germline CDR1 MNHNS, CDR2 SASEGT. CDR3 length equals 13 residues. The junction had 9 bases not matched to a gene; V was cut back by 10 bases and J by 3 bases. This CDR3 is CATRKGQFYEQYF. CDR3 in DNA: TGTGCCACCAGAAAGGGACAGTTCTACGAGCAGTACTTC.

This clonotype turned up a few times. V is TRBV6-2 or TRBV6-3 and J is TRBJ1-1, with 7 bases that match TRBD1. Trimming removed 8 bases from V and 5 bases from J; junction bases left unmatched: 14. CDR3 size: 15 residues. Germline V gives CDR1 MNHEY, CDR2 SVGEGT. This CDR3 is CASGPLTGVGTEAFF. The CDR3 nucleotides are TGTGCCAGCGGGCCTCTCACAGGGGTTGGAACTGAAGCTTTCTTT.

The CDR3, as DNA: TGTGCTAGTGGTCAACACAGACAGGCCTTCCCCTATAATTCACCCCTCCACTTT. The encoded protein is CASGQHRQAFPYNSPLHF. This chain uses TRBV12-5 with TRBJ1-6, with D tentatively TRBD1 (6 bases). The CDR3 extends over 18 amino acids. V lost 5 bases, J lost 2 bases, and 19 bases lay in between. Germline V gene sequence: CDR1 LGHNT, CDR2 FRNRAP.

This clonotype was seen repeatedly, ten times or more. The chain links TRBV7-2 to TRBJ1-2; D not certain. The CDR3 totals 13 residues. CDR1 is SGHTA and CDR2 is FQGNSA in the germline V gene. The V gene lost 6 bases and the J gene lost 5 bases, with 13 bases spanning the gap. Here the CDR3 reads CASSNNGIYGYTF. The CDR3 DNA follows: TGTGCCAGCAGTAACAATGGGATTTATGGCTACACCTTC.

The rearrangement uses TRBV7-2 and TRBJ2-5; 9 nucleotides align to TRBD2. Trimming at V came to 3 bases and at J to 3 bases, leaving 5 bases not matched to a gene. The CDR3 is 15 residues long. Per germline, CDR1 SGHTA and CDR2 FQGNSA. The CDR3 nucleotides are TGTGCCAGCAGCTTGCTAGCGGGAAGGGAAGAGACCCAGTACTTC. It translates to CASSLLAGREETQYF.

In nucleotides, the CDR3 is TGCGCCAGCAGCCACCGAAGCGCCACGAAACTCCTACAGGGTGGATCGAACACCGGGGAGCTGTTTTTT. Its translation is CASSHRSATKLLQGGSNTGELFF. The chain recombines TRBV4-3 with TRBJ2-2, with D maybe TRBD1 (6 bases). The germline gives CDR1 LGHNA, CDR2 YSLEER. Trimming pared 3 bases from V and 0 bases from J, leaving 32 bases between. The CDR3 extends over 23 amino acids.

The rearrangement joins TRBV24-1 to TRBJ2-2, with D tentatively TRBD2 (6 bases). The CDR3 loop spans 15 amino acids. Germline-derived CDR1 and CDR2 are KGHDR and SFDVKD. V shed 3 bases and J shed 6 bases, with 13 bases lying between them. The CDR3 nucleotides read TGTGCCACCAGTGATCAGACCGGGACTTCCGGGGAGCTGTTTTTT. This translates into CATSDQTGTSGELFF.

This clonotype has ten or more counts. The CDR3, as DNA: TGTGCCAGCAGTCTTTTGGGGGGTGAAGCTTTCTTT. This gives the protein CASSLLGGEAFF. The chain employs TRBV6-5 and TRBJ1-1; possible D gene TRBD1, 5 bases. This CDR3 contains 12 residues. V was trimmed by 5 bases and J by 7 bases, leaving 11 bases between them. CDR1 MNHEY and CDR2 SVGAGI come from the germline V gene.

In its sample, this clonotype was seen many times. The chain joins TRBV7-2 to TRBJ2-1, with unresolved D. CDR3 length: 11 amino acids. Germline V gene data show CDR1 as SGHTA and CDR2 as FQGNSA. Trimming took 4 bases from V and 7 from J, leaving 5 bases between them. CDR3 region: CASSWRNEQFF. In nucleotides, the CDR3 is TGTGCCAGCAGCTGGCGTAATGAGCAGTTCTTC.

This clonotype was seen a few times. J is TRBJ2-1 and V is TRBV10-3; 11 nucleotides agree with TRBD2. The CDR3 spans 18 residues. Trimming took 4 bases from V and 12 from J; bases not matched to a gene: 20. The germline V gene encodes CDR1 ENHRY and CDR2 SYGVKD. CDR3 in amino acids: CAISATSGGPGVSLGQFF. CDR3 sequence (DNA): TGTGCCATCAGTGCTACTAGCGGGGGCCCGGGAGTAAGTCTCGGGCAGTTCTTC.

This chain links TRBV11-2 with TRBJ2-3; D is perhaps TRBD1 (6 bases). Per germline, CDR1 SGHAT and CDR2 FQNNGV. CDR3 length equals 13 residues. V was pared by 5 bases and J by 3 bases, with 9 bases between. The CDR3 loop reads CASSQGTTDTQYF. The DNA for the CDR3 is TGTGCCAGCAGCCAGGGGACGACAGATACGCAGTATTTT.

The chain is built from TRBV5-1 and TRBJ2-7; D may correspond to TRBD1 or TRBD2 (5 bases each). CDR1 SGHRS and CDR2 YFSETQ come from the germline V gene. The germline V and J ends were trimmed by 0 bases and 3 bases, with 13 bases remaining between them. This CDR3 contains 15 residues. CDR3 coding DNA: TGCGCCAGCAGCTTGGCTTGGGGGAGCGGCTACGAGCAGTACTTC. Translating it yields CASSLAWGSGYEQYF.

This clonotype was picked up a small number of times. The chain uses TRBV12-3 or TRBV12-4 and TRBJ2-2; 12 bases are shared with TRBD2. V shed 3 bases and J 6 bases; nucleotides not matched to a gene: 5. CDR3 size: 16 residues. The CDR3 region is CASSFTSGGLAGELFF. The DNA for the CDR3 is TGTGCCAGCAGTTTTACTAGCGGGGGGTTGGCCGGGGAGCTGTTTTTT.

This clonotype was found a few times. V usage is TRBV6-1 and J usage is TRBJ2-3, with a tentative D call TRBD2 (6 bases). The CDR3 length is 14 residues. Germline assignment: CDR1 MNHNS and CDR2 SASEGT. V lost 5 bases to trimming and J lost 0 bases, with 9 bases between them. CDR3 nucleotide sequence: TGTGCCAGCAGTATAGCGGACAGCACAGATACGCAGTATTTT. It codes for CASSIADSTDTQYF.